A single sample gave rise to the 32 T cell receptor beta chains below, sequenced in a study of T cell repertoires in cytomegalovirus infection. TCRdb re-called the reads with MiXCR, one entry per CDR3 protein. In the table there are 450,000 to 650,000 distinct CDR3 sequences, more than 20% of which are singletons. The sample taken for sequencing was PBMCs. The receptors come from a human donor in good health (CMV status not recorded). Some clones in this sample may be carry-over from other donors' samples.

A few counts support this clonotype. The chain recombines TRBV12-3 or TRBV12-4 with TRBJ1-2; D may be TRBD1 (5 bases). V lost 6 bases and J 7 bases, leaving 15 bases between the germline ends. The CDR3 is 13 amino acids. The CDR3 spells CASSLLTGGGYTF. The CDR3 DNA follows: TGTGCCAGCAGCCTCCTTACCGGGGGTGGCTACACCTTC.

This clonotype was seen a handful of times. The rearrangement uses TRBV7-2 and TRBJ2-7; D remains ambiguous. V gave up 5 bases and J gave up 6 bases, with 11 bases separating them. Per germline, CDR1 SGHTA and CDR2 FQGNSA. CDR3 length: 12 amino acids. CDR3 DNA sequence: TGTGCCAGCAGCGCCGGACCCGGCGAGCAGTACTTC. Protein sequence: CASSAGPGEQYF.

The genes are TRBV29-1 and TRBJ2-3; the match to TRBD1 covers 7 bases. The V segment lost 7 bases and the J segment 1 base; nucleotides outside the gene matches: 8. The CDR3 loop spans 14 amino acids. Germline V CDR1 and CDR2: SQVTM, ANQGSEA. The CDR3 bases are TGCAGCGCCAAGAAGACAGGGCGCACAGATACGCAGTATTTT. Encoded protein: CSAKKTGRTDTQYF.

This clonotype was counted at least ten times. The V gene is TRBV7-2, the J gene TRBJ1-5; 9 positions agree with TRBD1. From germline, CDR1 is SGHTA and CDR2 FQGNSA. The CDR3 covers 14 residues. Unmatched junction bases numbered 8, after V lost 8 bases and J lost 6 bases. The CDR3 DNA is TGTGCCAGCTCGCAGGGACAGGGCCTTCAGCCCCAGCATTTT. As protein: CASSQGQGLQPQHF.

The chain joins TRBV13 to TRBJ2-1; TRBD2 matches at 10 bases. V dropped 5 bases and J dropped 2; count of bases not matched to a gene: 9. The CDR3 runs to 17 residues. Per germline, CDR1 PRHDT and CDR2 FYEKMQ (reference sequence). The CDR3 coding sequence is TGTGCCAGCAGCCGTTCCGTCGGGACTAGCGCCTACAATGAGCAGTTCTTC. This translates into CASSRSVGTSAYNEQFF.

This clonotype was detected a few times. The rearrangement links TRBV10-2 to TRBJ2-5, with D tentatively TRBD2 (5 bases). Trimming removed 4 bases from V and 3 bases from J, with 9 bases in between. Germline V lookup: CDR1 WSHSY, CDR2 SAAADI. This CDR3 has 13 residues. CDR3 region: CASSGRGKETQYF. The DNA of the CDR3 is TGCGCCAGCAGTGGACGGGGAAAAGAGACCCAGTACTTC.

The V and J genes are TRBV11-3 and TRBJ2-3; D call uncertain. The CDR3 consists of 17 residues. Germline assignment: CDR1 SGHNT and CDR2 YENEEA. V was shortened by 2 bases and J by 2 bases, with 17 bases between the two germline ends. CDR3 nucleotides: TGTGCCAGCAGCTTAACCCTAGGAGAGATGATCACAGATACGCAGTATTTT. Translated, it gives CASSLTLGEMITDTQYF.

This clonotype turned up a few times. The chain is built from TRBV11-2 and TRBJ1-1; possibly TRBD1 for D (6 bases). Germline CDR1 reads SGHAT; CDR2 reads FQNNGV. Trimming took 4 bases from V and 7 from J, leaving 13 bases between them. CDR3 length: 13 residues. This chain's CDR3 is CASSSRQEGEAFF. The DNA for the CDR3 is TGTGCCAGCAGCTCCAGACAGGAGGGTGAAGCTTTCTTT.

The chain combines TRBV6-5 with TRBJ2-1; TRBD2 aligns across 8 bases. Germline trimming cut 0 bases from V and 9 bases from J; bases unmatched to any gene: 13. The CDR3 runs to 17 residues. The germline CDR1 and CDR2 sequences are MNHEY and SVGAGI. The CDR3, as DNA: TGTGCCAGCAGTTACTCTCCTGAGGGCGTAGCGGGAAGTGAGCAGTTCTTC. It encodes CASSYSPEGVAGSEQFF.

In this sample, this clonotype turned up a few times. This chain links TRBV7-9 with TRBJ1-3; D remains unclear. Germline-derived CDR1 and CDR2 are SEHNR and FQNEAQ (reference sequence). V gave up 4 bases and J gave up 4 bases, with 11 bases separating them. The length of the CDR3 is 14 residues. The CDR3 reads CASSSQSPGNTIYF. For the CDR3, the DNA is TGTGCCAGCAGCTCCCAGAGTCCCGGAAACACCATATATTTT. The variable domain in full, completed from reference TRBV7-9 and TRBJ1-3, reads DTGVSQNPRHKITKRGQNVTFRCDPISEHNRLYWYRQTLGQGPEFLTYFQNEAQLEKSRLLSDRFSAERPKGSFSTLEIQRTEQGDSAMYLCASSSQSPGNTIYFGEGSWLTVV.

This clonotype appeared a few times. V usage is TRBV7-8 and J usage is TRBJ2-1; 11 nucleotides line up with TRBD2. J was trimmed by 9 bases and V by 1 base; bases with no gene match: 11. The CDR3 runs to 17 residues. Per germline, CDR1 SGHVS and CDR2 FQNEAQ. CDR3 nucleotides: TGTGCCAGCAGCTTAGTTGGGGTGACTAGCGGGAAAGCTGAGCAGTTCTTC. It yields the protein CASSLVGVTSGKAEQFF.

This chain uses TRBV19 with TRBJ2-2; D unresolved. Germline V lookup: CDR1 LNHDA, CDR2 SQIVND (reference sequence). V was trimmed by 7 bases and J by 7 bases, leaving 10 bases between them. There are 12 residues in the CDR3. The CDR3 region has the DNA TGTGCCAGTATCACCGCTAGCGGGGAGCTGTTTTTT. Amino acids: CASITASGELFF.

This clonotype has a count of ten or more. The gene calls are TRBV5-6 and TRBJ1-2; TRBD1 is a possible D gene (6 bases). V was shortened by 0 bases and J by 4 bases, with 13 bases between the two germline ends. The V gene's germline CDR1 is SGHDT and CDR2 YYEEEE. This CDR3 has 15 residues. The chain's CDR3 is CASSLVGQQTYGYTF. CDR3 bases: TGTGCCAGCAGCTTGGTTGGACAGCAAACCTATGGCTACACCTTC.

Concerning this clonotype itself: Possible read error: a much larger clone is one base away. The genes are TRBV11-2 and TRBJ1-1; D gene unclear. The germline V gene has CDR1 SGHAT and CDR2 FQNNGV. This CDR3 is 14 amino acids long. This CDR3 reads CAGSFAQTNTEAFF. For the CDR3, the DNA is TGTGCCGGCAGCTTTGCCCAGACGAACACTGAAGCTTTCTTT. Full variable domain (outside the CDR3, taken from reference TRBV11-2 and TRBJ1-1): EAGVAQSPRYKIIEKRQSVAFWCNPISGHATLYWYQQILGQGPKLLIQFQNNGVVDDSQLPKDRFSAERLKGVDSTLKIQPAKLEDSAVYLCAGSFAQTNTEAFFGQGTRLTVV.

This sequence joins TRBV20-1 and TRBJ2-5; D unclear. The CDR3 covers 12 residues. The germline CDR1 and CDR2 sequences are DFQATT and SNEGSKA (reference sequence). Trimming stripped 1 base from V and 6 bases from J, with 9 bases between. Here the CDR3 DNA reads TGCAGTGCTAGAGGGCTGCCTAAGACCCAGTACTTC. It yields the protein CSARGLPKTQYF.

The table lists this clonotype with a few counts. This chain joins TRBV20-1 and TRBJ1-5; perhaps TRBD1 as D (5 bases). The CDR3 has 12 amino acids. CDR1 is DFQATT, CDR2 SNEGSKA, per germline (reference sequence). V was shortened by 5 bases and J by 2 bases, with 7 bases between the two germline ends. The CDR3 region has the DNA TGCAGTGCTCAGGGAGGCAATCAGCCCCAGCATTTT. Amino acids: CSAQGGNQPQHF.

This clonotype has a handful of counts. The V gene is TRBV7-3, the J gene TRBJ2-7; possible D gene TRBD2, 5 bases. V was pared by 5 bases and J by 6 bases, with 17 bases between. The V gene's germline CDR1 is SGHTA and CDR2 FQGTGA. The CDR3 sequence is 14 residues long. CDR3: CASSLTSPPSEQYF. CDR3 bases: TGTGCCAGCAGCCTCACTAGTCCTCCGAGCGAGCAGTACTTC.

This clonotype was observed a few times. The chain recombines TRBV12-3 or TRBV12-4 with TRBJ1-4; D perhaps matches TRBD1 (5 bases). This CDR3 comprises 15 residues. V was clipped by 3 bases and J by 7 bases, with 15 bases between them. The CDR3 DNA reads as TGTGCCAGCAGTTTCGACAGCCTATACGTTGAAAAACTGTTTTTT. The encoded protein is CASSFDSLYVEKLFF.

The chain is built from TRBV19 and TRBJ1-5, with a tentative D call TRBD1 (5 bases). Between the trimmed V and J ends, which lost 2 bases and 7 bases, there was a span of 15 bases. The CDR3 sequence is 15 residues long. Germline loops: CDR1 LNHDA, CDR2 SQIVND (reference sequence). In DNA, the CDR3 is TGTGCCAGTAGTATACAAGACAGAAAGGGGCAGCCCCAGCATTTT. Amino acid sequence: CASSIQDRKGQPQHF.

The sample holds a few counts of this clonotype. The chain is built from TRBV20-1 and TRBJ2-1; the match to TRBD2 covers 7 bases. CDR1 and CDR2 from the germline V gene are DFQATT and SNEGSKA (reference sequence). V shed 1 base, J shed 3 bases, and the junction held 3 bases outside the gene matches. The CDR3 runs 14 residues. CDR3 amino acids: CSARAASGYNEQFF. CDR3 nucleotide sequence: TGCAGTGCTAGAGCGGCTAGCGGCTACAATGAGCAGTTCTTC.

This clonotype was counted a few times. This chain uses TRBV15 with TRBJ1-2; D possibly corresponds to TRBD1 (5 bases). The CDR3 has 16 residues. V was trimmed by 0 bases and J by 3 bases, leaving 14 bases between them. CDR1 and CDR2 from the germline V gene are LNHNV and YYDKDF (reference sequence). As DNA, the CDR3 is TGTGCCACCAGCAGAGATGGGGCGGCCCCCGACTATGGCTACACCTTC. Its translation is CATSRDGAAPDYGYTF.

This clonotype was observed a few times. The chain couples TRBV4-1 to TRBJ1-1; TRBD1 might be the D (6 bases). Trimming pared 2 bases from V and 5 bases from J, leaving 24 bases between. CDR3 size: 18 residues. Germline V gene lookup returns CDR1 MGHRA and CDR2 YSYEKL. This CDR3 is CASSQPRGRRGMETEAFF. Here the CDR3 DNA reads TGCGCCAGCAGCCAACCCAGAGGTAGGAGGGGGATGGAGACTGAAGCTTTCTTT.

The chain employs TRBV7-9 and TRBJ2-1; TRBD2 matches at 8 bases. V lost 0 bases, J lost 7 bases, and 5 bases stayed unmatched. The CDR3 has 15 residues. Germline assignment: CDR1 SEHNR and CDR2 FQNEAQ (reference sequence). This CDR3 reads CASSLAERERNEQFF. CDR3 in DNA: TGTGCCAGCAGCTTAGCCGAGCGGGAGAGGAATGAGCAGTTCTTC.

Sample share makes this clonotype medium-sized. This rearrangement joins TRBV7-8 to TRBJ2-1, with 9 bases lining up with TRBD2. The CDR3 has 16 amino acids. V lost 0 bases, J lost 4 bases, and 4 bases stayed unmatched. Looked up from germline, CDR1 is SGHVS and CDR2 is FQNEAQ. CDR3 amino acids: CASSLAWLAGYNEQFF. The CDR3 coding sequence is TGTGCCAGCAGCTTAGCGTGGCTAGCGGGGTACAATGAGCAGTTCTTC.

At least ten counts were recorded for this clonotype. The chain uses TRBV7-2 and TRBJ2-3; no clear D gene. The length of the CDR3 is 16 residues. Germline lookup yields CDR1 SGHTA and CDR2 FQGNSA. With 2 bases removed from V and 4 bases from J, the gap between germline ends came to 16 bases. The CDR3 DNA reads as TGTGCCAGCAGCTTAAGTATAGGCCCTGTCGCAGATACGCAGTATTTT. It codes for CASSLSIGPVADTQYF.

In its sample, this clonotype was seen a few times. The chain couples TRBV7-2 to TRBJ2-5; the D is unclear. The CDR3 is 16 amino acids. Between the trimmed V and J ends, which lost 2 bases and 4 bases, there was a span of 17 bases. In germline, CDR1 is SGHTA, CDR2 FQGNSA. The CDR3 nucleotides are TGTGCCAGCAGCTTAAGTATGGGAACGATACTAGAGACCCAGTACTTC. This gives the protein CASSLSMGTILETQYF.

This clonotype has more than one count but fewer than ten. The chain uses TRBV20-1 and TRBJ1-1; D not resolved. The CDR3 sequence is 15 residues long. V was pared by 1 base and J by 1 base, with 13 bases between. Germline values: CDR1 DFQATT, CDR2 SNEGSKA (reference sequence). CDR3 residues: CSARGLPGTNTEAFF. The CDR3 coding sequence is TGCAGTGCTAGAGGGCTCCCCGGTACGAACACTGAAGCTTTCTTT.

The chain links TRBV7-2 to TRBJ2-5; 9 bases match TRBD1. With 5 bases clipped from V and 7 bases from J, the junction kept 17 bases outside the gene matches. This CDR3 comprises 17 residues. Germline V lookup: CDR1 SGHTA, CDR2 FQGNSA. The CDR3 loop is CASSTPPGTGSRVTQYF. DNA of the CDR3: TGTGCCAGCAGCACACCTCCCGGGACAGGGTCTAGGGTGACCCAGTACTTC. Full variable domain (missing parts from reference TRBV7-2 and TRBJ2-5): GAGVSQSPSNKVTEKGKDVELRCDPISGHTALYWYRQSLGQGLEFLIYFQGNSAPDKSGLPSDRFSAERTGGSVSTLTIQRTQQEDSAVYLCASSTPPGTGSRVTQYFGPGTRLLVL.

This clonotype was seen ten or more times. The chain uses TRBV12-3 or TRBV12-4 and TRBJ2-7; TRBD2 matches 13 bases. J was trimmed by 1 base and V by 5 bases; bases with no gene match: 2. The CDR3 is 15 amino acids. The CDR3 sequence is CASSPGLAGSYEQYV. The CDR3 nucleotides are TGTGCCAGCAGTCCGGGACTAGCGGGATCCTACGAGCAGTACGTC.

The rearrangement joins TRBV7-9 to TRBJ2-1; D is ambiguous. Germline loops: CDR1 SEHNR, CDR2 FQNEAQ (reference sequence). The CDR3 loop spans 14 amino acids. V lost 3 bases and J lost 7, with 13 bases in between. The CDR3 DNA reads TGTGCCAGCAGCTTTGAATTGCAGGCGAATGAGCAGTTCTTC. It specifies CASSFELQANEQFF.

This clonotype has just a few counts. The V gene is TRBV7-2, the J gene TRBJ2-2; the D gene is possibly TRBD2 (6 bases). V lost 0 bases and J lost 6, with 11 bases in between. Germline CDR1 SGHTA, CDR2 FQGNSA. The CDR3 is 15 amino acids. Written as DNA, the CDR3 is TGTGCCAGCAGCTTAGCGGGAGGCCGGGCCGGGGAGCTGTTTTTT. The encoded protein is CASSLAGGRAGELFF.

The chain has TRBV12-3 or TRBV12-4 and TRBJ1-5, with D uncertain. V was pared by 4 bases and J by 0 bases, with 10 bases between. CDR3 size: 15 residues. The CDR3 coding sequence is TGTGCCAGCAGTTATAACACAGATAGCAATCAGCCCCAGCATTTT. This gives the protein CASSYNTDSNQPQHF.